The present entry profiles one T cell receptor (beta chain) with its context. This sample was taken from a study of blood T cell repertoires in COVID-19. For the study at large: Donors in the United States, Italy and Spain gave samples during acute or convalescent COVID-19. The analysed material was cDNA or gDNA that came from T cells, B-cell-depleted T cells, or PBMCs.

CDR1 and CDR2 (germline): SGHTA, FQGNSA. V shed 1 base and J shed 5 bases, with 11 bases lying between them. CDR3 length: 14 residues. Original analysis: Reference gene primer amplification yielded estimated nucleated cell counts. The table came from immunoSEQ multiplex PCR; TCRdb's copy has only in-frame clones and leaves some out. Clonal size and the V and J genes are those of that table, whereas D and trimming came from the DNA. The data hold 110,000 or so clones, with 81% observed a single time. The rearrangement uses TRBV7-2 and TRBJ2-5; D might be TRBD2 (5 bases). The TCR comes from a man aged 45-65 years with acute or convalescent COVID-19. The specimen sequenced was peripheral blood. This chain's CDR3 is CASSLDPSYETQYF. Here the CDR3 DNA reads TGTGCCAGCAGCTTAGATCCTAGCTACGAGACCCAGTACTTC. Combining the CDR3 with reference TRBV7-2 and TRBJ2-5 gives the whole variable domain GAGVSQSPSNKVTEKGKDVELRCDPISGHTALYWYRQSLGQGLEFLIYFQGNSAPDKSGLPSDRFSAERTGGSVSTLTIQRTQQEDSAVYLCASSLDPSYETQYFGPGTRLLVL.